The clone carrying this T cell receptor (beta chain) was seen once. CD4+ cell separation produced CD45RA+ naive and CD45RA-negative memory subsets. This entry comes from a study of shared clonotypes between healthy human individuals. V lost 3 bases and J 10 bases, leaving 13 bases between the germline ends. Per germline, CDR1 SEHNR and CDR2 FQNEAQ (reference sequence). This CDR3 contains 14 residues. The repertoire was sequenced with immunoSEQ multiplex PCR; TCRdb's copy has only in-frame clones and lacks some. The table has approximately 2.4 million clones, about 94% seen once. The TCR was taken from a man younger than 35 in good health. Sequences were obtained from naive CD4+ T cells sorted from blood. Sample subset: CD45RA+ positively selected. The J gene is TRBJ1-6, the V gene TRBV7-9; a weak D match, TRBD1 (5 bases). This CDR3 is CASSLVGAGSPLHF. CDR3 coding DNA: TGTGCCAGCAGCTTGGTAGGGGCGGGATCACCCCTCCACTTT.